These 28 T cell receptor beta chains were all obtained from the same sample, sequenced in a study of OX40 agonist ivuxolimab in advanced cancers. The repertoire was sequenced with immunoSEQ multiplex PCR; TCRdb's copy has only in-frame clones and lacks some. The data hold about 94,000 clones, with about nine tenths observed a single time. The source material was CD4+ or CD8+ T cells sorted from blood, sampled in a trial of the OX40 agonist ivuxolimab. These receptors were collected from an adult with an advanced solid tumor such as melanoma, head and neck, liver or kidney cancer.

The count of this clone is one. The gene calls are TRBV27 and TRBJ1-5, with TRBD1 identical over 7 bases. The CDR3 contains 15 residues. The V gene's germline CDR1 is MNHEY and CDR2 SMNVEV (reference sequence). The junction had 10 bases not matched to a gene; V was cut back by 5 bases and J by 6 bases. The CDR3 nucleotides are TGTGCCAGCAGTACCAACAGGGGAGGGGGTCAGCCCCAGCATTTT. This encodes CASSTNRGGGQPQHF.

The rearrangement links TRBV11-2 to TRBJ2-5, with D perhaps TRBD2 (5 bases). The CDR3 runs to 15 residues. Trimming took 5 bases from V and 1 from J, leaving 14 bases between them. Germline assignment: CDR1 SGHAT and CDR2 FQNNGV. CDR3 bases: TGTGCCAGCAGCCCCCCTTGGAGCGGCCAAGAGACCCAGTACTTC. This sequence encodes CASSPPWSGQETQYF. Variable domain in full (rest from reference TRBV11-2 and TRBJ2-5): EAGVAQSPRYKIIEKRQSVAFWCNPISGHATLYWYQQILGQGPKLLIQFQNNGVVDDSQLPKDRFSAERLKGVDSTLKIQPAKLEDSAVYLCASSPPWSGQETQYFGPGTRLLVL.

The count of this clone is one. The rearrangement links TRBV6-5 to TRBJ2-3; 11 bases are a match to TRBD1. The CDR3 is 15 amino acids. CDR1 and CDR2 (germline): MNHEY, SVGAGI. V dropped 6 bases and J dropped 1; count of bases not matched to a gene: 3. CDR3 sequence (DNA): TGTGCCAGCAGAAGGACAGGGGGCGGCACAGATACGCAGTATTTT. Translation: CASRRTGGGTDTQYF.

The rearrangement joins TRBV6-4 to TRBJ1-5; D is ambiguous. This CDR3 region has 17 residues. Germline V gene lookup returns CDR1 MRHNA and CDR2 SNTAGT. Between the trimmed V and J ends, which lost 2 bases and 0 bases, there was a span of 14 bases. DNA of the CDR3: TGTGCCAGCAGTGACCGTATTTCGAAGAGTAGCAATCAGCCCCAGCATTTT. Encoded protein: CASSDRISKSSNQPQHF.

The CDR3 sequence is CASSMGQGPYGYTF. CDR3 DNA: TGTGCCAGTAGTATGGGGCAGGGACCCTATGGCTACACCTTC. This rearrangement joins TRBV19 to TRBJ1-2; a weak D match, TRBD1 (5 bases). The CDR3 runs to 14 residues. The germline CDR1 and CDR2 sequences are LNHDA and SQIVND (reference sequence). Between the trimmed V and J ends, which lost 3 bases and 4 bases, there was a span of 12 bases.

This clone was seen just once. The chain has TRBV18 and TRBJ2-1, with 7 bases aligning to TRBD1. The CDR3 covers 15 residues. V was clipped by 1 base and J by 5 bases; unmatched bases: 5. Germline CDR1 and CDR2: KGHSH and LQKENI. This chain's CDR3 is CASSPRTGPDNEQFF. DNA of the CDR3: TGTGCCAGCTCACCACGGACAGGACCCGACAATGAGCAGTTCTTC. Full variable domain (outside the CDR3, taken from reference TRBV18 and TRBJ2-1): NAGVMQNPRHLVRRRGQEARLRCSPMKGHSHVYWYRQLPEEGLKFMVYLQKENIIDESGMPKERFSAEFPKEGPSILRIQQVVRGDSAAYFCASSPRTGPDNEQFFGPGTRLTVL.

The chain is built from TRBV7-9 and TRBJ1-2; 10 nucleotides align to TRBD1. Trimming took 2 bases from V and 4 from J; bases not matched to a gene: 10. The CDR3 has 17 residues. Germline V gene data show CDR1 as SEHNR and CDR2 as FQNEAQ (reference sequence). CDR3 in DNA: TGTGCCAGCAGCTTAACAGGGGGGGACAGGGGCGGCTATGGCTACACCTTC. Protein: CASSLTGGDRGGYGYTF.

Concerning this clone itself: The junction departs from germline at one end; a sequencing error may be responsible. The chain uses TRBV5-4 and TRBJ2-7; D might be TRBD1 (5 bases). This CDR3 comprises 11 residues. Per the germline V gene, CDR1 is SGHNT and CDR2 is YYREEE (reference sequence). CDR3 coding DNA: TGTGCCAGCAGCTTGGGGGGCCGGTGGGACTTC. Protein sequence: CASSLGGRWDF.

The J gene is TRBJ2-5, the V gene TRBV10-3; a possible D gene is TRBD2 (7 bases). V lost 7 bases, J lost 3 bases, and 12 bases lay in between. CDR3 size: 13 residues. Looked up from germline, CDR1 is ENHRY and CDR2 is SYGVKD. Here the CDR3 reads CAIKGGEEETQYF. CDR3 nucleotide sequence: TGTGCCATCAAGGGGGGGGAGGAAGAGACCCAGTACTTC.

The chain employs TRBV5-4 and TRBJ2-3, with D unclear. Germline loops: CDR1 SGHNT, CDR2 YYREEE (reference sequence). V was pared by 0 bases and J by 6 bases, with 14 bases between. The CDR3 spans 15 residues. The CDR3 loop reads CASSLVVSRADTQYF. CDR3 nucleotides: TGTGCCAGCAGCTTGGTTGTTAGCCGCGCGGATACGCAGTATTTT. The full variable domain, its missing parts supplied by reference TRBV5-4 and TRBJ2-3, is ETGVTQSPTHLIKTRGQQVTLRCSSQSGHNTVSWYQQALGQGPQFIFQYYREEENGRGNFPPRFSGLQFPNYSSELNVNALELDDSALYLCASSLVVSRADTQYFGPGTRLTVL.

The chain is built from TRBV11-2 and TRBJ1-4, with D uncertain. Trimming removed 5 bases at V and 6 bases at J, with 10 bases between. CDR1 is SGHAT and CDR2 is FQNNGV in the germline V gene. This CDR3 region has 13 residues. The CDR3 reads CASSPSGYEKLFF. The CDR3 nucleotides are TGTGCCAGCAGCCCTTCGGGATATGAAAAACTGTTTTTT.

As for this clone: The sample contains more than one DNA sequence encoding this CDR3. The CDR3 DNA reads as TGTGCCTGGAGTATCTTTGGCAGGAAAAACAATGAGCAGTTCTTC. Residues: CAWSIFGRKNNEQFF. The chain uses TRBV30 and TRBJ2-1, with D hard to call. V lost 2 bases to trimming and J lost 5 bases, with 16 bases between them. Germline loops: CDR1 GTSNPN, CDR2 SVGIG (reference sequence). This CDR3 is 15 amino acids long.

The chain is built from TRBV15 and TRBJ2-2; a possible D gene is TRBD1 (5 bases). V lost 1 base and J lost 0, with 12 bases in between. This CDR3 is 17 amino acids long. Germline-derived CDR1 and CDR2 are LNHNV and YYDKDF (reference sequence). CDR3 DNA: TGTGCCACCAGCAGAGCCGGCGGCAGGGCGAACACCGGGGAGCTGTTTTTT. Amino acid sequence: CATSRAGGRANTGELFF. The full variable domain, its missing parts supplied by reference TRBV15 and TRBJ2-2, is DAMVIQNPRYQVTQFGKPVTLSCSQTLNHNVMYWYQQKSSQAPKLLFHYYDKDFNNEADTPDNFQSRRPNTSFCFLDIRSPGLGDTAMYLCATSRAGGRANTGELFFGEGSRLTVL.

This chain connects TRBV2 to TRBJ2-5; 10 nucleotides align to TRBD1. The germline V gene encodes CDR1 SNHLY and CDR2 FYNNEI. CDR3 length: 14 residues. With V trimmed by 4 bases and J by 7 bases, 6 bases remained unmatched. The CDR3 sequence: CASSVVGQGGTQYF. In DNA form, the CDR3 reads TGTGCCAGCAGTGTGGTTGGACAGGGGGGGACCCAGTACTTC. The full variable domain, with the rest looked up from reference TRBV2 and TRBJ2-5, is EPEVTQTPSHQVTQMGQEVILRCVPISNHLYFYWYRQILGQKVEFLVSFYNNEISEKSEIFDDQFSVERPDGSNFTLKIRSTKLEDSAMYFCASSVVGQGGTQYFGPGTRLLVL.

V usage is TRBV6-5 and J usage is TRBJ2-3; 7 bases match TRBD2. After removal of 2 bases from V and 2 bases from J, the junction contained 4 bases not matched to a gene. The CDR3 has 15 residues. Per the germline V gene, CDR1 is MNHEY and CDR2 is SVGAGI. Written as DNA, the CDR3 is TGTGCCAGCAGTTACGGTCGGGGGGACACAGATACGCAGTATTTT. It codes for CASSYGRGDTDTQYF.

The V and J genes are TRBV10-3 and TRBJ1-4; possibly TRBD1 for D (6 bases). CDR1 is ENHRY and CDR2 is SYGVKD in the germline V gene. CDR3 size: 16 residues. Between the trimmed V and J ends, which lost 2 bases and 4 bases, there was a span of 14 bases. This CDR3 is CAISEAQGRGNEKLFF. CDR3 nucleotides: TGTGCCATCAGTGAGGCCCAGGGGAGGGGTAATGAAAAACTGTTTTTT.

The V gene is TRBV7-5, the J gene TRBJ2-1; the table's D call, TRBD2, has no DNA check behind it. TRBV7-5 is a pseudogene locus. This CDR3 is 18 amino acids long. The CDR3 DNA follows: TGTGTCAGAAGCTCCGGCCCCAGAGCGGGGGGGCACAACAATGAGCAGTTCTTC. It is translated as CVRSSGPRAGGHNNEQFF.

V is TRBV9 and J is TRBJ2-5, with TRBD2 as a possible D gene (6 bases). The CDR3 covers 14 residues. The V gene's germline CDR1 is SGDLS and CDR2 YYNGEE. V was pared by 0 bases and J by 7 bases, with 13 bases between. The CDR3, as DNA: TGTGCCAGCAGCGTAGTCGGAAAGGGAGGGACCCAGTACTTC. It is translated as CASSVVGKGGTQYF. Based on the CDR3 plus reference TRBV9 and TRBJ2-5, the full variable domain is DSGVTQTPKHLITATGQRVTLRCSPRSGDLSVYWYQQSLDQGLQFLIQYYNGEERAKGNILERFSAQQFPDLHSELNLSSLELGDSALYFCASSVVGKGGTQYFGPGTRLLVL.

The rearrangement joins TRBV2 to TRBJ1-5; TRBD1 might be the D (5 bases). Germline lookup yields CDR1 SNHLY and CDR2 FYNNEI. V gave up 2 bases and J gave up 2 bases, with 13 bases separating them. CDR3 length: 16 amino acids. The CDR3 is CASSERGVGGNQPQHF. In DNA form, the CDR3 reads TGTGCCAGCAGTGAAAGGGGAGTCGGGGGCAATCAGCCCCAGCATTTT.

To note about this clone: Within the sample, other DNA sequences also encode this same CDR3. V usage is TRBV29-1 and J usage is TRBJ1-1; maybe TRBD1 (5 bases). CDR3 length: 12 amino acids. The germline V gene encodes CDR1 SQVTM and CDR2 ANQGSEA. V shed 7 bases and J shed 1 base, with 10 bases lying between them. The CDR3 reads CSARQTNTEAFF. The DNA of the CDR3 is TGCAGCGCCAGACAGACGAACACTGAAGCTTTCTTT.

The sample holds one count of this clone. This sequence joins TRBV25-1 and TRBJ2-7; 8 nucleotides match TRBD1. This CDR3 is built from 16 residues. The J segment lost 6 bases and the V segment lost 1 base, leaving 11 bases of the junction unmatched. The V gene's germline CDR1 is MGHDK and CDR2 SYGVNS. The CDR3 DNA reads TGTGCCAGCAGTGAATGGGGGCTGACAGGGACAGGCGAGCAGTACTTC. Translating gives CASSEWGLTGTGEQYF.

The CDR3 region is CASGRQYSNQPQHF. In nucleotides, the CDR3 is TGTGCCAGCGGAAGGCAATATAGCAATCAGCCCCAGCATTTT. J is TRBJ1-5 and V is TRBV2; D gene ambiguous. Germline CDR1 is SNHLY and CDR2 is FYNNEI. There are 14 residues in the CDR3. The V end lost 8 bases, the J end lost 0 bases, and 11 bases lay between the germline ends.

The J gene is TRBJ1-1, the V gene TRBV2, with a tentative D call TRBD1 (6 bases). Per germline, CDR1 SNHLY and CDR2 FYNNEI. CDR3 length equals 17 residues. V lost 6 bases and J 0 bases, leaving 20 bases between the germline ends. The CDR3 nucleotides are TGTGCCAGCAGCCAGGGGAGGGCGGGGATCATGAACACTGAAGCTTTCTTT. Translating it yields CASSQGRAGIMNTEAFF.

V is TRBV4-1 and J is TRBJ1-4, with 9 nucleotides matching TRBD1. The CDR3 loop spans 16 amino acids. V was clipped by 3 bases and J by 5 bases; unmatched bases: 7. Germline CDR1 is MGHRA and CDR2 is YSYEKL. As DNA, the CDR3 is TGCGCCAGCAGCCAGGGGGGGACAGGGCGAAATGAAAAACTGTTTTTT. This codes for CASSQGGTGRNEKLFF.

The chain is built from TRBV15 and TRBJ2-2; TRBD1 aligns across 9 bases. This CDR3 region has 13 residues. J gave up 4 bases and V 8 bases, and 2 bases lay outside the gene matches. Germline-derived CDR1 and CDR2 are LNHNV and YYDKDF (reference sequence). The CDR3 region has the DNA TGTGCCACCGGGACAGGGCCCACCGGGGAGCTGTTTTTT. Translating it yields CATGTGPTGELFF. Filled out from reference TRBV15 and TRBJ2-2, the complete variable domain reads DAMVIQNPRYQVTQFGKPVTLSCSQTLNHNVMYWYQQKSSQAPKLLFHYYDKDFNNEADTPDNFQSRRPNTSFCFLDIRSPGLGDTAMYLCATGTGPTGELFFGEGSRLTVL.

This chain links TRBV5-1 with TRBJ1-4; perhaps TRBD1 as D (5 bases). The CDR3 consists of 19 residues. Deletions cut 4 bases from V and 4 bases from J, with 26 bases between. Germline CDR1 SGHRS, CDR2 YFSETQ. The CDR3 DNA sequence: TGCGCCAGCAGCCGATCTCCGGGGCAGCCAGCCACCGGTAATGAAAAACTGTTTTTT. It is translated as CASSRSPGQPATGNEKLFF.

The count of this clone is one. The chain joins TRBV21-1 to TRBJ2-6; the table's D call, TRBD2, was not checked against the DNA. TRBV21-1 is classified as a pseudogene. The CDR3 has 19 amino acids. For the CDR3, the DNA is TGTGCCAGCAGCAATCCGATTTGTAGCGCAGACTCTGGGGCCAACGTCCTGACTTTC. This gives the protein CASSNPICSADSGANVLTF.

This chain uses TRBV5-4 with TRBJ2-5; no reliable D call. CDR1 and CDR2 (germline): SGHNT, YYREEE (reference sequence). Between the trimmed V and J ends, which lost 0 bases and 7 bases, there was a span of 16 bases. The CDR3 has 15 amino acids. CDR3 coding DNA: TGTGCCAGCAGCTTGGAGCTCCGCGGTGACGGGACCCAGTACTTC. Encoded protein: CASSLELRGDGTQYF.